These T cell receptor beta chains were read from a single sample in a study of Graves' ophthalmopathy and Graves' hyperthyroidism. One entry per CDR3 protein results from TCRdb running MiXCR on the multiplex PCR reads. The data show 200,000 to 250,000 distinct CDR3 sequences, 25% to 35% seen once. The sequencing input was peripheral blood. The receptors stem from a man aged 50 or older with Graves' ophthalmopathy. The CDR3 runs from the conserved cysteine through the conserved F or W. The D gene is left open where the match is weak. Some rows have no size entry. The others give once, few or many, or a class for an expanded clone.

clone_size	v_call	j_call	d_call	cdr3_nt	cdr3_aa
many	TRBV19	TRBJ1-5	.	TGTGCCAGTAGCACCAGGGACACGGGGGGCGTTCGTAATCAGCCCCAGCATTTT	CASSTRDTGGVRNQPQHF
many	TRBV18	TRBJ2-5	.	TGTGCCAGCTCGCCCGACAGGCTCCTTGAGGAGACCCAGTACTTC	CASSPDRLLEETQYF
few	TRBV6-5	TRBJ2-5	.	TGTGCCAGCAGTTCCCGTGGAGAGGAGACCCAGTACTTC	CASSSRGEETQYF
many	TRBV29-1	TRBJ2-5	.	TGCAGCGTTGTTTGGCAGGGGCAAGAGACCCAGTACTTC	CSVVWQGQETQYF
few	TRBV6-1	TRBJ2-5	TRBD2	TGTGCCAGCCGGCTAGCGGGAGCGGGAATACAAGAGACCCAGTACTTC	CASRLAGAGIQETQYF
many	TRBV3-1	TRBJ2-6	.	TGTGCCAGCAGCTCTCAGAGCTCTGGGGCCAACGTCCTGACTTTC	CASSSQSSGANVLTF
few	TRBV10-3	TRBJ2-5	.	TGTGCCATCAGTGAGTCGGGCAGAAAGATCGGGGAGACCCAGTACTTC	CAISESGRKIGETQYF
many	TRBV28	TRBJ1-5	TRBD1	TGTGCCAGCATCGGGACAGCGGCCCGTAATCAGCCCCAGCATTTT	CASIGTAARNQPQHF
many	TRBV29-1	TRBJ2-7	.	TGCAGCGTTGTGCCGGGTCGGAACGAGCAGTACTTC	CSVVPGRNEQYF
.	TRBV24-1	TRBJ2-7	TRBD2	TGTGCCACCAGTGATTTGGGGACTAGCGGGAGAAACGAGCAGTACTTC	CATSDLGTSGRNEQYF
once	TRBV28	TRBJ2-7	.	TGTGCCAGCAGTTTATCACCTCAGTACTTC	CASSLSPQYF
once	TRBV9	TRBJ2-2	TRBD2	TGTGCCAGCAGCCCAATCCCGGGACTAGCGGGAGCGAACACCGGGGAGCTGTTTTTT	CASSPIPGLAGANTGELFF
many	TRBV19	TRBJ1-2	TRBD1	TGTGCCAGTAGTATTATCACAGGGGGCTATGGCTACACCTTC	CASSIITGGYGYTF
.	TRBV12-3/TRBV12-4	TRBJ2-5	TRBD2	TGTGCCAGCAGTCGAGGACTAGCGGGAGGCGGGGAGACCCAGTACTTC	CASSRGLAGGGETQYF
.	TRBV11-2	TRBJ1-3	.	TGTGCCAGCAGCTTAGGGGCCGGAGGCAGTTTCTCTGGAAACACCATATATTTT	CASSLGAGGSFSGNTIYF
.	TRBV12-3/TRBV12-4	TRBJ2-5	.	TGTGCCAGCAGTTTAGTTGGGCCTGGGAGAGAGACCCAGTACTTC	CASSLVGPGRETQYF
.	TRBV20-1	TRBJ2-7	.	TGCAGTGCCGGGAATGGGCCTGGCGAGCAGTACTTC	CSAGNGPGEQYF
.	TRBV30	TRBJ2-7	.	TGTGCCTGGAGTGTGATGATCAACGAGCAGTACTTC	CAWSVMINEQYF
many	TRBV6-1	TRBJ2-5	TRBD2	TGTGCCAGCAGTGCCGGACTAGCGGTTCAAGAGACCCAGTACTTC	CASSAGLAVQETQYF
.	TRBV6-1	TRBJ1-6	.	TGTGCCAGCAGCCAAGAGGGAAGAAGCTCACCCCTCCACTTT	CASSQEGRSSPLHF
.	TRBV6-5	TRBJ2-5	.	TGTGCCAGCAGTTATAATGCCAGGTCTCAAGAGACCCAGTACTTC	CASSYNARSQETQYF
many	TRBV12-5	TRBJ2-7	.	TGTGCTAGTGGCCTCTTTGGAGAAGCTGACGAGCAGTACTTC	CASGLFGEADEQYF
many	TRBV19	TRBJ1-2	.	TGTGCCAGTAGTTATGGCATTAGGTATGGCTACACCTTC	CASSYGIRYGYTF
many	TRBV28	TRBJ2-5	.	TGTGCCAGCAGTTCCGGGACCTTCCAAGAGACCCAGTACTTC	CASSSGTFQETQYF
many	TRBV10-3	TRBJ2-5	.	TGTGCCATCAGTGAGTCAGCGGAGACCCAGTACTTC	CAISESAETQYF
.	TRBV12-3/TRBV12-4	TRBJ2-2	.	TGTGCCAGCAGCTTTTGGAAGGGCCCGAACACCGGGGAGCTGTTTTTT	CASSFWKGPNTGELFF
many	TRBV12-3/TRBV12-4	TRBJ1-3	TRBD1	TGTGCCAGCAGCGACAGGGGGACTGGAAACACCATATATTTT	CASSDRGTGNTIYF
.	TRBV20-1	TRBJ2-7	.	TGCAGTGCTAGGGCCCCGAGGGGGGAGGTCGACGAGCAGTACTTC	CSARAPRGEVDEQYF
few	TRBV7-2	TRBJ2-7	TRBD1	TGTGCCAGCAGCCGAGGGACAGCTTACGAGCAGTACTTC	CASSRGTAYEQYF
many	TRBV7-8	TRBJ2-2	.	TGTGCCAGCAGCCCGTCTCCGGGGCTGAACACCGGGGAGCTGTTTTTT	CASSPSPGLNTGELFF
many	TRBV6-2/TRBV6-3	TRBJ2-2	TRBD1	TGTGCCAGCAGTTGGGACAGTAACACCGGGGAGCTGTTTTTT	CASSWDSNTGELFF
many	TRBV29-1	TRBJ2-7	.	TGCAGCGTCACCCGGGACGGATACGAGCAGTACTTC	CSVTRDGYEQYF
few	TRBV28	TRBJ2-7	.	TGTGCCAGCAGTTTTTCGACAGGATCCTACGAGCAGTACTTC	CASSFSTGSYEQYF
.	TRBV6-1	TRBJ2-5	.	TGTGCCAGCACCTTGAAAATGACAGGAGTATACCAAGAGACCCAGTACTTC	CASTLKMTGVYQETQYF
many	TRBV6-5	TRBJ2-7	.	TGTGCCAGCAGCGCGCCCAGCTCCTACGAGCAGTACTTC	CASSAPSSYEQYF
.	TRBV20-1	TRBJ2-7	.	TGCAGTGTGGGGACAAAGGATCCCTACGAGCAGTACTTC	CSVGTKDPYEQYF
many	TRBV28	TRBJ2-7	.	TGTGCCAGCACTTTTGGTGGGACCCTTTCCTACGAGCAGTACTTC	CASTFGGTLSYEQYF
many	TRBV6-2/TRBV6-3	TRBJ2-4	TRBD2	TGTGCCAGCAGTTACACCCTAGCGGGGGGCCTAGCCAAAAACATTCAGTACTTC	CASSYTLAGGLAKNIQYF
.	TRBV6-5	TRBJ1-1	.	TGTGCCAGCAGTTACTTGGGGCAGTCCGAAGCTTTCTTT	CASSYLGQSEAFF
many	TRBV28	TRBJ1-3	.	TGTGCCAGCACCTCCAGAGGGGGAACTGGAAACACCATATATTTT	CASTSRGGTGNTIYF